Below are 25 T cell receptor beta chains sequenced from a single sample in a study of cytomegalovirus exposure and HLA in healthy donors. PCR primers comprised 60 Vbeta and 13 Jbeta primers. Sequenced by immunoSEQ multiplex PCR; TCRdb stores in-frame clones only, minus some. The sample includes 150,000 to 200,000 clones, around 74% of them seen just once. Sequencing input: PBMCs. These receptors were collected from a female donor in good health and CMV-seronegative.

The chain has TRBV29-1 and TRBJ1-2; tentative D call: TRBD1 (5 bases). Germline V gene lookup returns CDR1 SQVTM and CDR2 ANQGSEA. The CDR3 runs to 14 residues. Between the trimmed V and J ends, which lost 7 bases and 1 base, there was a span of 16 bases. CDR3 DNA sequence: TGCAGCGGTGGTCCTGACAGCGATAACTATGGCTACACCTTC. This translates into CSGGPDSDNYGYTF. Together with reference TRBV29-1 and TRBJ1-2, the CDR3 gives the full variable domain: SAVISQKPSRDICQRGTSLTIQCQVDSQVTMMFWYRQQPGQSLTLIATANQGSEATYESGFVIDKFPISRPNLTFSTLTVSNMSPEDSSIYLCSGGPDSDNYGYTFGSGTRLTVV.

The CDR3 DNA reads as TGTGCCAGTGACGACAGGCCCGGCAATCAGCCCCAGCATTTT. It is translated as CASDDRPGNQPQHF. The gene calls are TRBV19 and TRBJ1-5, with D perhaps TRBD1 (6 bases). Trimming took off 8 bases at V and 2 bases at J, with 13 bases between the two ends. Germline lookup yields CDR1 LNHDA and CDR2 SQIVND (reference sequence). This CDR3 is built from 14 residues. The full variable domain, rest sourced from reference TRBV19 and TRBJ1-5, is DGGITQSPKYLFRKEGQNVTLSCEQNLNHDAMYWYRQDPGQGLRLIYYSQIVNDFQKGDIAEGYSVSREKKESFPLTVTSAQKNPTAFYLCASDDRPGNQPQHFGDGTRLSIL.

The rearrangement uses TRBV7-2 and TRBJ2-7, with D possibly matching TRBD2 (5 bases). The CDR3 is 14 residues long. The germline V and J ends were trimmed by 5 bases and 1 base, with 12 bases remaining between them. CDR1 and CDR2 from the germline V gene are SGHTA and FQGNSA. This CDR3 is CASSTMSGSYEQYF. CDR3 sequence (DNA): TGTGCCAGCAGCACCATGTCGGGGTCCTACGAGCAGTACTTC.

The chain combines TRBV12-5 with TRBJ2-3; D remains unclear. The ends were cut back, 4 bases at V and 2 bases at J, with 13 bases in the middle. This CDR3 contains 15 residues. The germline gives CDR1 LGHNT, CDR2 FRNRAP. The CDR3 DNA follows: TGTGCTAGTGGTTCTCAGGTCGGAAACACAGATACGCAGTATTTT. Translation gives CASGSQVGNTDTQYF.

V and J are TRBV7-8 and TRBJ1-4, with D unresolved. CDR3 length: 15 residues. Germline lookup yields CDR1 SGHVS and CDR2 FQNEAQ. Trimming pared 4 bases from V and 0 bases from J, leaving 9 bases between. The DNA of the CDR3 is TGTGCCAGCAGCTACGACTCTGCAACTAATGAAAAACTGTTTTTT. Translation: CASSYDSATNEKLFF. Variable domain in full (rest from reference TRBV7-8 and TRBJ1-4): GAGVSQSPRYKVAKRGQDVALRCDPISGHVSLFWYQQALGQGPEFLTYFQNEAQLDKSGLPSDRFFAERPEGSVSTLKIQRTQQEDSAVYLCASSYDSATNEKLFFGSGTQLSVL.

J is TRBJ2-1 and V is TRBV5-6; perhaps TRBD1 as D (6 bases). V dropped 0 bases and J dropped 0 bases, with 10 bases sitting between them. The CDR3 sequence is 16 residues long. The germline gives CDR1 SGHDT, CDR2 YYEEEE. CDR3 in amino acids: CASSLGGLNSYNEQFF. CDR3 bases: TGTGCCAGCAGCTTGGGGGGGCTGAACTCCTACAATGAGCAGTTCTTC.

The CDR3 spells CASSYASGLKTGELFF. The CDR3 nucleotides are TGTGCCAGCAGCTATGCTAGCGGGTTAAAAACCGGGGAGCTGTTTTTT. The chain recombines TRBV7-3 with TRBJ2-2; 8 positions agree with TRBD2. Germline lookup yields CDR1 SGHTA and CDR2 FQGTGA. The CDR3 spans 16 residues. V shed 4 bases, J shed 5 bases, and the junction held 9 bases outside the gene matches.

This clone has only a few counts. V usage is TRBV2 and J usage is TRBJ2-1, with 7 bases fitting TRBD1. From germline, CDR1 is SNHLY and CDR2 FYNNEI. Losses at the gene ends were 5 bases for V and 5 bases for J; bases not matched to a gene: 6. The CDR3 covers 14 residues. As DNA, the CDR3 is TGTGCCAGCAGTCTCCGACAGGGAAACAATGAGCAGTTCTTC. Translating gives CASSLRQGNNEQFF.

The chain carries TRBV20-1 and TRBJ1-1; D is unclear. Germline CDR1 reads DFQATT; CDR2 reads SNEGSKA (reference sequence). The CDR3 contains 11 residues. The V end was cut by 3 bases, the J end by 4 bases, with 6 bases between. CDR3 region: CSARAGTEAFF. The CDR3 DNA reads TGCAGTGCTAGGGCAGGCACTGAAGCTTTCTTT.

The chain joins TRBV28 to TRBJ1-1; D is possibly TRBD1 (6 bases). Trimming stripped 5 bases from V and 12 bases from J, with 13 bases between. The germline V gene encodes CDR1 MDHEN and CDR2 SYDVKM. CDR3 length: 11 residues. The CDR3 bases are TGTGCCAGCAGTACTAGGACAGCAACTTTCTTT. Translating gives CASSTRTATFF.

This chain connects TRBV5-1 to TRBJ2-7; TRBD2 aligns across 8 bases. The CDR3 has 14 residues. Per germline, CDR1 SGHRS and CDR2 YFSETQ. V lost 5 bases and J lost 7; bases outside the gene matches: 11. The CDR3 here is CASRPGTSKEEQYF. The CDR3 DNA is TGCGCCAGCAGGCCCGGGACTAGTAAGGAAGAGCAGTACTTC.

The genes are TRBV5-4 and TRBJ2-3; TRBD2 agrees at 8 bases. The CDR3 extends over 15 amino acids. Trimming at V came to 4 bases and at J to 0 bases, leaving 4 bases not matched to a gene. The germline V gene has CDR1 SGHNT and CDR2 YYREEE (reference sequence). CDR3 nucleotide sequence: TGTGCCAGCAGCCAGGGGACTAGAAGCACAGATACGCAGTATTTT. As protein: CASSQGTRSTDTQYF.

The V and J genes are TRBV7-9 and TRBJ2-7; TRBD1 matches at 8 bases. The CDR3 spans 16 residues. The V gene's germline CDR1 is SEHNR and CDR2 FQNEAQ (reference sequence). Trimming at V came to 1 base and at J to 2 bases, leaving 7 bases not matched to a gene. The CDR3 DNA is TGTGCCAGCAGCTTAGGCGGACAGGGTAGCACCTACGAGCAGTACTTC. Protein product: CASSLGGQGSTYEQYF.

The rearrangement uses TRBV29-1 and TRBJ2-4; D is perhaps TRBD1 (6 bases). This CDR3 region has 13 residues. V was pared by 6 bases and J by 2 bases, with 11 bases between. Germline V gene data show CDR1 as SQVTM and CDR2 as ANQGSEA. The DNA for the CDR3 is TGCAGCGTCTGGACAGTCACCAAAAACATTCAGTACTTC. Amino acid sequence: CSVWTVTKNIQYF.

This clone turned up a few times. The chain is built from TRBV11-2 and TRBJ2-1; 7 bases align to TRBD1. The germline CDR1 and CDR2 sequences are SGHAT and FQNNGV. The length of the CDR3 is 15 residues. With 5 bases clipped from V and 9 bases from J, the junction kept 13 bases outside the gene matches. CDR3 sequence (DNA): TGTGCCAGCAGCCCAACCACATCAGGGGGACCTGAGCAGTTCTTC. Translated, it gives CASSPTTSGGPEQFF.

This chain joins TRBV14 and TRBJ2-7; D perhaps matches TRBD2 (6 bases). This CDR3 region has 16 residues. Looked up from germline, CDR1 is SGHDN and CDR2 is FVKESK. Deletions cut 0 bases from V and 2 bases from J, with 14 bases between. The CDR3 nucleotides are TGTGCCAGCAGCCAAGATTTGCTAGCGCCTACCTACGAGCAGTACTTC. This encodes CASSQDLLAPTYEQYF. Looking up the rest from reference TRBV14 and TRBJ2-7 gives the full variable domain: EAGVTQFPSHSVIEKGQTVTLRCDPISGHDNLYWYRRVMGKEIKFLLHFVKESKQDESGMPNNRFLAERTGGTYSTLKVQPAELEDSGVYFCASSQDLLAPTYEQYFGPGTRLTVT.

V usage is TRBV6-6 and J usage is TRBJ1-2; 10 nucleotides align to TRBD1. J gave up 7 bases and V 5 bases, and 4 bases lay outside the gene matches. Germline CDR1 reads MNHNY; CDR2 reads SVGAGI (reference sequence). This CDR3 region has 13 residues. The CDR3 protein is CASSRQGAFGYTF. Here the CDR3 DNA reads TGTGCCAGCAGTCGACAGGGGGCGTTTGGCTACACCTTC.

The chain employs TRBV28 and TRBJ1-1; TRBD1 might be the D (6 bases). V dropped 6 bases and J dropped 5 bases, with 19 bases sitting between them. The germline CDR1 and CDR2 sequences are MDHEN and SYDVKM. The CDR3 runs to 15 residues. CDR3 region: CASSTQTGSETEAFF. The CDR3 nucleotides read TGTGCCAGCAGCACACAAACAGGGAGTGAGACTGAAGCTTTCTTT.

V and J are TRBV4-3 and TRBJ1-1; D is uncertain. The CDR3 is made up of 15 amino acids. The germline V and J ends were trimmed by 0 bases and 1 base, with 9 bases remaining between them. Germline V lookup: CDR1 LGHNA, CDR2 YSLEER. Here the CDR3 DNA reads TGCGCCAGCAGCCAAGATGACGCGGGGAACACTGAAGCTTTCTTT. Residues: CASSQDDAGNTEAFF.

The gene calls are TRBV29-1 and TRBJ1-6; TRBD1 might be the D (5 bases). Per the germline V gene, CDR1 is SQVTM and CDR2 is ANQGSEA. V was cut by 1 base and J by 6 bases, with 19 bases left in between. CDR3 length: 17 residues. The CDR3 bases are TGCAGCGTTGAAGGGGGCTGTGATCAGCTCCGTAATTCACCCCTCCACTTT. Its translation: CSVEGGCDQLRNSPLHF.

The chain carries TRBV5-8 and TRBJ2-7; TRBD2 aligns across 9 bases. The CDR3 is made up of 18 amino acids. CDR1 is SGHTS, CDR2 YDEGEE, per germline. Germline trimming cut 0 bases from V and 2 bases from J; bases unmatched to any gene: 12. The CDR3 DNA follows: TGTGCCAGCAGCTTGGGGCAGGGAAGGCGCGGGGGGGCCTACGAGCAGTACTTC. Translation gives CASSLGQGRRGGAYEQYF.

The gene calls are TRBV6-5 and TRBJ2-2; TRBD2 is a possible D gene (5 bases). The CDR3 runs 15 residues. V lost 6 bases, J lost 2 bases, and 13 bases lay in between. The germline gives CDR1 MNHEY, CDR2 SVGAGI. The CDR3 DNA follows: TGTGCCAGCAGCCTCCGAGGACTTAACACCGGGGAGCTGTTTTTT. It is translated as CASSLRGLNTGELFF.

Remarks on this clone: The sample carries other DNA sequences with the same CDR3. The chain links TRBV7-3 to TRBJ2-5, with TRBD1 as a possible D gene (6 bases). This CDR3 has 13 amino acids. Germline loops: CDR1 SGHTA, CDR2 FQGTGA. Trimming left V 8 bases short and J 1 base short, with 11 bases between. CDR3 sequence reads: CASSRDIQETQYF. As DNA, the CDR3 is TGTGCCAGCTCCCGGGACATCCAAGAGACCCAGTACTTC.

The chain recombines TRBV11-1 with TRBJ2-1, with 7 bases identical to TRBD1. The CDR3 totals 15 residues. Germline trimming cut 5 bases from V and 4 bases from J; bases unmatched to any gene: 8. Germline V CDR1 and CDR2: SGHAT, FQDESV (reference sequence). CDR3 amino acids: CASSRRTGEYNEQFF. CDR3 sequence (DNA): TGTGCCAGCAGCAGACGGACAGGAGAGTACAATGAGCAGTTCTTC. Looking up the rest from reference TRBV11-1 and TRBJ2-1 gives the full variable domain: EAEVAQSPRYKITEKSQAVAFWCDPISGHATLYWYRQILGQGPELLVQFQDESVVDDSQLPKDRFSAERLKGVDSTLKIQPAELGDSAMYLCASSRRTGEYNEQFFGPGTRLTVL.

The chain links TRBV9 to TRBJ1-4; TRBD1 agrees at 11 bases. Losses at the gene ends were 3 bases for V and 7 bases for J; bases not matched to a gene: 5. CDR3 length equals 15 residues. Germline assignment: CDR1 SGDLS and CDR2 YYNGEE. CDR3 amino acids: CASSDGTGGGEKLFF. In DNA, the CDR3 is TGTGCCAGCAGCGACGGGACAGGGGGAGGTGAAAAACTGTTTTTT. The complete variable domain, with remaining parts taken from reference TRBV9 and TRBJ1-4, reads DSGVTQTPKHLITATGQRVTLRCSPRSGDLSVYWYQQSLDQGLQFLIQYYNGEERAKGNILERFSAQQFPDLHSELNLSSLELGDSALYFCASSDGTGGGEKLFFGSGTQLSVL.